The entry that follows covers one TCR beta chain sequence. Its specificity is not known. This sample is drawn from a study of CXCR3-negative and CXCR3-positive naive CD8 T cells. Whole-study findings and limits: TRB CDR3s were more hydrophobic in CXCR3-positive than in CXCR3-negative naive cells. From TRB CDR3 properties, TCR strength was inferred; surface CD5 did not differ between naive subsets.

Germline CDR1 reads LGHNA; CDR2 reads YSLEER. The CDR3 sequence is 16 residues long. Each TRB cDNA library was prepared by 5' RACE (with UMI labels). TCRdb reprocessed the 5' RACE reads and reports one entry per CDR3 protein, with no DNA. The sample has 84,000 or so distinct CDR3 sequences; the top ten hold almost 0.55%. The sequencing input was naive CXCR3+ CD8+ T cells from blood. Sample subset: CD45RO-CCR7+CD27+CD95- naive CD8+ T cells expressing CXCR3 (TNR3+). This sequence was found in a human donor in good health. Some clones in this sample may be carry-over from other donors' samples. V is TRBV4-3 and J is TRBJ1-5; the D call of TRBD1 rests on TCRdb alone, since no DNA is present to check it. The CDR3 loop is CASSQDRTASNQPQHF.